The clone carrying this T cell receptor (beta chain) came up a few times. The sample originates from a study of cytomegalovirus exposure and HLA in healthy donors. V was cut by 0 bases and J by 2 bases, with 10 bases left in between. The CDR3 is 15 residues long. The germline gives CDR1 SGDLS, CDR2 YYNGEE. Amplification used 60 Vbeta primers and 13 Jbeta primers. Profiled with immunoSEQ multiplex PCR; TCRdb holds only in-frame clones, not every one. The sample lists about 97,000 clones, around 9.6% occurring once. The specimen was PBMCs. This sequence joins TRBV9 and TRBJ2-3, with TRBD2 as a possible D gene (6 bases). This clonotype was obtained from a man aged 50 to 60 in good health and CMV-seropositive. The CDR3 is CASSVGGGNTDTQYF. In DNA, the CDR3 is TGTGCCAGCAGCGTAGGTGGCGGGAACACAGATACGCAGTATTTT.